The 27 T cell receptor beta chains below were found in one sample sequenced in a study of cytomegalovirus exposure and HLA in healthy donors. The study ran its PCR with 60 Vbeta and 13 Jbeta primers. The table came from immunoSEQ multiplex PCR; TCRdb's copy has only in-frame clones and leaves some out. The table has around 72,000 clones, 65% to 80% seen once. Material for sequencing was PBMCs. Receptor source: a man aged 35 to 55 in good health and CMV-seropositive.

The J gene is TRBJ1-2, the V gene TRBV7-2; 8 bases are shared with TRBD1. With V trimmed by 5 bases and J by 7 bases, 6 bases remained unmatched. The CDR3 has 13 amino acids. The germline V gene encodes CDR1 SGHTA and CDR2 FQGNSA. This CDR3 is CASSTYQGAGYTF. The DNA for the CDR3 is TGTGCCAGCAGCACCTATCAGGGGGCTGGCTACACCTTC. Looking up the rest from reference TRBV7-2 and TRBJ1-2 gives the full variable domain: GAGVSQSPSNKVTEKGKDVELRCDPISGHTALYWYRQSLGQGLEFLIYFQGNSAPDKSGLPSDRFSAERTGGSVSTLTIQRTQQEDSAVYLCASSTYQGAGYTFGSGTRLTVV.

This chain connects TRBV11-2 to TRBJ2-3; 13 bases match TRBD2. This CDR3 has 16 residues. V lost 5 bases, J lost 2 bases, and 4 bases stayed unmatched. The germline gives CDR1 SGHAT, CDR2 FQNNGV. CDR3: CASSQGTSGVTDTQYF. For the CDR3, the DNA is TGTGCCAGCAGCCAGGGGACTAGCGGGGTCACAGATACGCAGTATTTT.

This clone has a handful of counts. The chain combines TRBV2 with TRBJ2-7; TRBD2 agrees at 8 bases. The CDR3 consists of 15 residues. Germline V gene data show CDR1 as SNHLY and CDR2 as FYNNEI. V dropped 0 bases and J dropped 4; count of bases not matched to a gene: 5. CDR3 sequence (DNA): TGTGCCAGCAGTGAAGCGGTCGGGGGGGCTTACGAGCAGTACTTC. Protein: CASSEAVGGAYEQYF. Full variable domain (outside the CDR3, taken from reference TRBV2 and TRBJ2-7): EPEVTQTPSHQVTQMGQEVILRCVPISNHLYFYWYRQILGQKVEFLVSFYNNEISEKSEIFDDQFSVERPDGSNFTLKIRSTKLEDSAMYFCASSEAVGGAYEQYFGPGTRLTVT.

The CDR3 DNA sequence: TGTGCCAGCAGTTTCCCTAGCGGGACCACGGGAACGCCAGATACGCAGTATTTT. This sequence encodes CASSFPSGTTGTPDTQYF. V and J are TRBV28 and TRBJ2-3, with 9 bases matching TRBD2. Germline V lookup: CDR1 MDHEN, CDR2 SYDVKM. The CDR3 totals 18 residues. The J segment lost 4 bases and the V segment lost 3 bases, leaving 14 bases of the junction unmatched.

V gene TRBV28 combines with J gene TRBJ2-1; a weak D match, TRBD2 (6 bases). V was pared by 4 bases and J by 2 bases, with 12 bases between. The CDR3 contains 15 residues. Germline V gene data show CDR1 as MDHEN and CDR2 as SYDVKM. Written as DNA, the CDR3 is TGTGCCAGCAGTTCGCCGGGAGCCACCTACAATGAGCAGTTCTTC. Protein sequence: CASSSPGATYNEQFF.

This chain links TRBV29-1 with TRBJ1-2; tentative D call: TRBD1 (6 bases). The ends were cut back, 6 bases at V and 4 bases at J, with 18 bases in the middle. Germline-derived CDR1 and CDR2 are SQVTM and ANQGSEA. CDR3 length: 14 residues. CDR3 amino acids: CSVKLSGASYGYTF. DNA of the CDR3: TGCAGCGTAAAACTATCAGGGGCGTCCTATGGCTACACCTTC.

This chain links TRBV6-1 with TRBJ2-2, with 8 bases lining up with TRBD1. Looked up from germline, CDR1 is MNHNS and CDR2 is SASEGT. J was trimmed by 4 bases and V by 6 bases; bases with no gene match: 4. This CDR3 spans 14 amino acids. CDR3: CASSKDRATGELFF. CDR3 sequence (DNA): TGTGCCAGCAGCAAGGACAGGGCCACCGGGGAGCTGTTTTTT.

This rearrangement joins TRBV19 to TRBJ2-5; 10 bases line up with TRBD2. The CDR3 covers 15 residues. Germline assignment: CDR1 LNHDA and CDR2 SQIVND (reference sequence). Trimming removed 7 bases from V and 4 bases from J; junction bases left unmatched: 9. This CDR3 reads CASNPAGTSVETQYF. In DNA, the CDR3 is TGTGCCAGTAACCCAGCCGGGACTAGCGTAGAGACCCAGTACTTC. Using reference TRBV19 and TRBJ2-5 for the parts outside the CDR3, the full variable domain is DGGITQSPKYLFRKEGQNVTLSCEQNLNHDAMYWYRQDPGQGLRLIYYSQIVNDFQKGDIAEGYSVSREKKESFPLTVTSAQKNPTAFYLCASNPAGTSVETQYFGPGTRLLVL.

The chain recombines TRBV4-2 with TRBJ2-3; a possible D gene is TRBD2 (5 bases). The germline V and J ends were trimmed by 0 bases and 0 bases, with 16 bases remaining between them. The CDR3 covers 18 residues. Germline V lookup: CDR1 LGHNA, CDR2 YNFKEQ. The CDR3 loop reads CASSQDGLVASSTDTQYF. In nucleotides, the CDR3 is TGTGCCAGCAGCCAAGACGGACTCGTCGCTTCTAGCACAGATACGCAGTATTTT.

The chain carries TRBV29-1 and TRBJ2-3, with D perhaps TRBD2 (7 bases). CDR3 length: 17 amino acids. V lost 7 bases, J lost 0 bases, and 23 bases lay in between. Per germline, CDR1 SQVTM and CDR2 ANQGSEA. CDR3 coding DNA: TGCAGCGCCCACTTAGGAGGGGGGGCCGGTAGCACAGATACGCAGTATTTT. This sequence encodes CSAHLGGGAGSTDTQYF.

This rearrangement joins TRBV11-2 to TRBJ2-7, with 7 bases aligning to TRBD2. In germline, CDR1 is SGHAT, CDR2 FQNNGV. The CDR3 covers 14 residues. Trimming removed 3 bases from V and 2 bases from J; junction bases left unmatched: 4. The CDR3 DNA reads TGTGCCAGCAGCTTCGGAGGGACTACCTACGAGCAGTACTTC. It is translated as CASSFGGTTYEQYF.

This chain connects TRBV28 to TRBJ2-5; 8 nucleotides agree with TRBD2. CDR1 MDHEN and CDR2 SYDVKM come from the germline V gene. This CDR3 comprises 15 residues. J lost 1 base, V lost 6 bases, and 7 bases had no gene match. CDR3 amino acids: CASSTRSGAQETQYF. Written as DNA, the CDR3 is TGTGCCAGCAGCACTCGTAGCGGGGCCCAAGAGACCCAGTACTTC. The variable domain in full, completed from reference TRBV28 and TRBJ2-5, reads DVKVTQSSRYLVKRTGEKVFLECVQDMDHENMFWYRQDPGLGLRLIYFSYDVKMKEKGDIPEGYSVSREKKERFSLILESASTNQTSMYLCASSTRSGAQETQYFGPGTRLLVL.

This clone was recorded once. The chain has TRBV19 and TRBJ1-2, with 12 bases lining up with TRBD1. The CDR3 length is 14 residues. Germline V CDR1 and CDR2: LNHDA, SQIVND (reference sequence). V lost 4 bases to trimming and J lost 7 bases; unmatched junction nucleotides: 4. The CDR3 DNA reads TGTGCCAGTAGTACGGGACAGGGGGCGGGTGGCTACACCTTC. Amino acid sequence: CASSTGQGAGGYTF.

This clone showed up just a few times. The V and J genes are TRBV10-3 and TRBJ2-1, with D perhaps matching TRBD2 (6 bases). The V gene's germline CDR1 is ENHRY and CDR2 SYGVKD. The ends were cut back, 4 bases at V and 0 bases at J, with 16 bases in the middle. The CDR3 is 17 amino acids. CDR3 sequence reads: CAISALGGGSSYNEQFF. In DNA form, the CDR3 reads TGTGCCATCAGTGCCCTCGGTGGGGGGAGCTCCTACAATGAGCAGTTCTTC.

This clone appeared a single time. The chain carries TRBV4-1 and TRBJ2-1; D uncertain. Trimming stripped 4 bases from V and 0 bases from J, with 10 bases between. CDR3 length: 15 residues. Germline-derived CDR1 and CDR2 are MGHRA and YSYEKL. The CDR3 region has the DNA TGCGCCAGCAGCCCCACTGAGAGCTCCTACAATGAGCAGTTCTTC. Its protein is CASSPTESSYNEQFF.

CDR3 in DNA: TGCAGCACACCCGGTCGGGGGGCCCAGCCAGCTTTCTTT. Amino acid sequence: CSTPGRGAQPAFF. V gene TRBV29-1 combines with J gene TRBJ1-1, with D maybe TRBD1 (6 bases). This CDR3 contains 13 residues. The germline V gene encodes CDR1 SQVTM and CDR2 ANQGSEA. Trimming took 8 bases from V and 10 from J, leaving 23 bases between them.

The chain carries TRBV25-1 and TRBJ2-1, with 9 bases that match TRBD2. The trim removed 3 bases at V and 5 bases at J, leaving 8 bases unmatched. The CDR3 runs to 16 residues. Germline V lookup: CDR1 MGHDK, CDR2 SYGVNS. This CDR3 reads CASSDFGGGVHNEQFF. In DNA form, the CDR3 reads TGTGCCAGCAGTGATTTTGGCGGGGGGGTGCACAATGAGCAGTTCTTC.

The chain couples TRBV5-1 to TRBJ2-1, with 13 nucleotides matching TRBD2. V dropped 1 base and J dropped 5; count of bases not matched to a gene: 3. The CDR3 loop spans 16 amino acids. Germline V gives CDR1 SGHRS, CDR2 YFSETQ. Here the CDR3 DNA reads TGCGCCAGCAGCTTGACTAGCGGGGGGGCAAACAATGAGCAGTTCTTC. Translating it yields CASSLTSGGANNEQFF.

The CDR3 DNA is TGTGCCAGCAGTACCAACGCAGGGGATACGCAGTATTTT. Translated: CASSTNAGDTQYF. The chain carries TRBV6-4 and TRBJ2-3, with D perhaps TRBD1 (5 bases). The CDR3 is 13 amino acids. Germline loops: CDR1 MRHNA, CDR2 SNTAGT. V was clipped by 5 bases and J by 6 bases, with 12 bases between them.

This clone was observed a handful of times. V usage is TRBV5-4 and J usage is TRBJ1-2, with no clear D. Trimming removed 4 bases from V and 0 bases from J, with 13 bases in between. CDR1 is SGHNT, CDR2 YYREEE, per germline (reference sequence). The CDR3 is 15 amino acids. CDR3 in amino acids: CASSPPAETNYGYTF. The CDR3 DNA reads TGTGCCAGCAGCCCTCCGGCGGAAACTAACTATGGCTACACCTTC.

This chain connects TRBV28 to TRBJ2-7; D gene ambiguous. Trimming cost V 5 bases and J 5 bases, with 19 bases left between them. The length of the CDR3 is 15 residues. Germline V CDR1 and CDR2: MDHEN, SYDVKM. CDR3 nucleotide sequence: TGTGCCAGCAGTACCTACTCGCTCCTAATTGACGAGCAGTACTTC. Its protein product is CASSTYSLLIDEQYF.

This clone appeared a single time. This chain uses TRBV6-1 with TRBJ2-7; possible D gene TRBD1, 6 bases. Trimming shortened V by 3 bases and J by 0 bases, and 15 bases separated the two germline ends. Germline V gene sequence: CDR1 MNHNS, CDR2 SASEGT. CDR3 length: 16 amino acids. The CDR3 DNA is TGTGCCAGCAGTGAGAGGGTTAGGGGGTCCTCCTACGAGCAGTACTTC. Translated, it gives CASSERVRGSSYEQYF.

The rearrangement uses TRBV28 and TRBJ1-2; D perhaps matches TRBD1 (5 bases). The germline CDR1 and CDR2 sequences are MDHEN and SYDVKM. The V gene lost 7 bases and the J gene lost 4 bases, with 13 bases spanning the gap. There are 13 residues in the CDR3. CDR3 coding DNA: TGTGCCAGCACCTTGGACAAGTCCTATGGCTACACCTTC. Its protein is CASTLDKSYGYTF.

V is TRBV28 and J is TRBJ2-5, with 8 bases identical to TRBD1. Germline V gives CDR1 MDHEN, CDR2 SYDVKM. V lost 8 bases and J lost 11; bases outside the gene matches: 13. The length of the CDR3 is 13 residues. The CDR3 reads CASLPGQVGEQYF. In DNA, the CDR3 is TGTGCCAGCCTTCCGGGACAGGTTGGAGAGCAGTACTTC.

This sequence joins TRBV30 and TRBJ1-1, with 7 nucleotides matching TRBD1. The V and J ends lost 7 bases and 4 bases, in that order; junction bases with no gene match: 9. The CDR3 is made up of 13 amino acids. Germline V gene data show CDR1 as GTSNPN and CDR2 as SVGIG (reference sequence). The CDR3 nucleotides read TGTGCCTCACTTAGGGGGACAGTCACTGAAGCTTTCTTT. Translated: CASLRGTVTEAFF.

This chain joins TRBV15 and TRBJ2-5, with TRBD2 matching 11 bases. This CDR3 is built from 14 residues. Trimming removed 3 bases from V and 4 bases from J; junction bases left unmatched: 1. Germline V gives CDR1 LNHNV, CDR2 YYDKDF (reference sequence). CDR3 DNA: TGTGCCACCAGCAGGGGGACTAGCGGAGAGACCCAGTACTTC. Translated, it gives CATSRGTSGETQYF.

This clone is a singleton in its sample. The rearrangement joins TRBV15 to TRBJ1-1; D possibly corresponds to TRBD1 (6 bases). The CDR3 is 14 residues long. CDR1 LNHNV and CDR2 YYDKDF come from the germline V gene (reference sequence). The V end lost 0 bases, the J end lost 3 bases, and 8 bases lay between the germline ends. The CDR3, as DNA: TGTGCCACCAGCAGAGATAGGGGGTACACTGAAGCTTTCTTT. This codes for CATSRDRGYTEAFF.